The 15 T cell receptor beta chains in this list originate from one sample, sequenced in a study of blood T cell repertoires in COVID-19. Only in-frame clones appear in the TCRdb table, and some are missing; sequencing was by immunoSEQ multiplex PCR. Of roughly 69,000 clones in the sample, about four fifths were seen once. Sequencing was performed on peripheral blood. These receptor sequences come from a human donor in a cohort sampled during active COVID-19.

This chain links TRBV7-9 with TRBJ1-5; a possible D gene is TRBD1 (5 bases). Deletions cut 4 bases from V and 4 bases from J, with 14 bases between. The germline V gene encodes CDR1 SEHNR and CDR2 FQNEAQ (reference sequence). The CDR3 consists of 15 residues. The CDR3 loop reads CASSSSQGPNQPQHF. The CDR3, as DNA: TGTGCCAGCAGCTCTTCTCAGGGTCCAAATCAGCCCCAGCATTTT.

This chain uses TRBV15 with TRBJ1-4; D ambiguous. Trimming removed 0 bases from V and 0 bases from J, with 8 bases in between. This CDR3 contains 16 residues. Germline CDR1 LNHNV, CDR2 YYDKDF (reference sequence). CDR3 sequence reads: CATSRDLRATNEKLFF. In DNA form, the CDR3 reads TGTGCCACCAGCAGAGATCTCCGTGCAACTAATGAAAAACTGTTTTTT.

V usage is TRBV7-2 and J usage is TRBJ2-7; 8 bases match TRBD2. In germline, CDR1 is SGHTA, CDR2 FQGNSA. V was clipped by 3 bases and J by 0 bases; unmatched bases: 1. The CDR3 contains 14 residues. CDR3 in amino acids: CASSFSGDSYEQYF. The CDR3 coding sequence is TGTGCCAGCAGCTTTAGCGGGGACTCCTACGAGCAGTACTTC.

This clone was observed a handful of times. The rearrangement links TRBV28 to TRBJ1-5; 10 bases align to TRBD1. The CDR3 sequence is 15 residues long. Germline V gene lookup returns CDR1 MDHEN and CDR2 SYDVKM. V gave up 8 bases and J gave up 2 bases; unmatched junction bases: 6. As DNA, the CDR3 is TGTGCCAGCGGACTCGGGACAGGGGGCAATCAGCCCCAGCATTTT. Translation gives CASGLGTGGNQPQHF.

This clone was picked up one time. V and J are TRBV28 and TRBJ1-1, with TRBD1 matching 7 bases. Germline-derived CDR1 and CDR2 are MDHEN and SYDVKM. V shed 6 bases, J shed 8 bases, and the junction held 6 bases outside the gene matches. The CDR3 is 12 amino acids. In DNA, the CDR3 is TGTGCCAGCAGCTTTCCAGGGGGAGAAGCTTTCTTT. The encoded protein is CASSFPGGEAFF. Using reference TRBV28 and TRBJ1-1 for the parts outside the CDR3, the full variable domain is DVKVTQSSRYLVKRTGEKVFLECVQDMDHENMFWYRQDPGLGLRLIYFSYDVKMKEKGDIPEGYSVSREKKERFSLILESASTNQTSMYLCASSFPGGEAFFGQGTRLTVV.

The J gene is TRBJ2-5, the V gene TRBV5-6, with 9 bases fitting TRBD1. Losses at the gene ends were 0 bases for V and 4 bases for J; bases not matched to a gene: 4. The length of the CDR3 is 15 residues. Germline V gene lookup returns CDR1 SGHDT and CDR2 YYEEEE. The CDR3 protein is CASSLVTGGTETQYF. The DNA for the CDR3 is TGTGCCAGCAGCTTGGTGACAGGGGGAACAGAGACCCAGTACTTC.

This clone has only one observation. This chain connects TRBV10-3 to TRBJ1-1; TRBD1 matches 10 bases. V trimming: 2 bases; J trimming: 6 bases; junction bases outside the gene matches: 12. CDR1 and CDR2 from the germline V gene are ENHRY and SYGVKD. This CDR3 comprises 17 residues. The CDR3 bases are TGTGCCATCAGTGAGCATCCCGGGACAGGGGTAGGGGCTGAAGCTTTCTTT. It specifies CAISEHPGTGVGAEAFF.

In this sample, this clone turned up once. The chain has TRBV6-5 and TRBJ2-3; D remains ambiguous. Germline V gene lookup returns CDR1 MNHEY and CDR2 SVGAGI. This CDR3 contains 14 residues. V dropped 8 bases and J dropped 0 bases, with 12 bases sitting between them. CDR3 bases: TGTGCCAGCGGAATCGCCGGGAGCACAGATACGCAGTATTTT. This sequence encodes CASGIAGSTDTQYF.

CDR3 region: CASSVVELGEQYF. CDR3 nucleotides: TGTGCCAGCAGCGTAGTTGAACTCGGCGAGCAGTACTTC. J is TRBJ2-7 and V is TRBV9; D is unclear. The length of the CDR3 is 13 residues. Trimming shortened V by 0 bases and J by 6 bases, and 10 bases separated the two germline ends. From germline, CDR1 is SGDLS and CDR2 YYNGEE.

This clone was counted once. The chain has TRBV28 and TRBJ1-2; the D gene is possibly TRBD1 (6 bases). The V and J ends lost 1 base and 1 base respectively, with 16 bases between them. Germline lookup yields CDR1 MDHEN and CDR2 SYDVKM. The CDR3 loop spans 17 amino acids. CDR3 residues: CASSLFGQGSFNYGYTF. Written as DNA, the CDR3 is TGTGCCAGCAGTTTATTCGGGCAGGGGTCCTTTAACTATGGCTACACCTTC.

The V call is TRBV18, the J call TRBJ1-5, with 7 bases identical to TRBD1. CDR1 and CDR2 from the germline V gene are KGHSH and LQKENI. This CDR3 is built from 15 residues. J was trimmed by 6 bases and V by 2 bases; bases with no gene match: 7. The DNA for the CDR3 is TGTGCCAGCTCACCAGAGTCTGGGACAGTTCAGCCCCAGCATTTT. The encoded protein is CASSPESGTVQPQHF.

This chain joins TRBV28 and TRBJ1-5; TRBD1 matches 10 bases. V shed 6 bases and J 6 bases; nucleotides not matched to a gene: 2. The germline V gene has CDR1 MDHEN and CDR2 SYDVKM. CDR3 length: 13 amino acids. CDR3 residues: CASSGTGVQPQHF. The CDR3 coding sequence is TGTGCCAGCAGCGGGACAGGGGTTCAGCCCCAGCATTTT. Variable domain in full (rest from reference TRBV28 and TRBJ1-5): DVKVTQSSRYLVKRTGEKVFLECVQDMDHENMFWYRQDPGLGLRLIYFSYDVKMKEKGDIPEGYSVSREKKERFSLILESASTNQTSMYLCASSGTGVQPQHFGDGTRLSIL.

The chain combines TRBV7-2 with TRBJ2-1; 11 bases fit TRBD2. The germline gives CDR1 SGHTA, CDR2 FQGNSA. This CDR3 has 16 residues. V shed 5 bases and J 3 bases; nucleotides not matched to a gene: 6. This CDR3 reads CASSDRLAGFYNEQFF. In DNA form, the CDR3 reads TGTGCCAGCAGCGACCGACTAGCGGGGTTCTACAATGAGCAGTTCTTC.

The rearrangement joins TRBV19 to TRBJ2-7; 7 bases fit TRBD1. Germline CDR1 and CDR2: LNHDA and SQIVND (reference sequence). This CDR3 has 14 residues. Losses at the gene ends were 6 bases for V and 1 base for J; bases not matched to a gene: 6. This CDR3 reads CASSLGTASYEQYF. The CDR3, as DNA: TGTGCCAGTAGCCTCGGGACAGCATCCTACGAGCAGTACTTC.

This chain joins TRBV19 and TRBJ2-3; D possibly corresponds to TRBD2 (6 bases). This CDR3 comprises 15 residues. The V end was cut by 6 bases, the J end by 3 bases, with 16 bases between. From germline, CDR1 is LNHDA and CDR2 SQIVND (reference sequence). The CDR3 DNA reads TGTGCCAGTAGGGGACTGGACTCCTTGACAGATACGCAGTATTTT. Protein product: CASRGLDSLTDTQYF. The entire variable domain, with the rest obtained from reference TRBV19 and TRBJ2-3, is as follows: DGGITQSPKYLFRKEGQNVTLSCEQNLNHDAMYWYRQDPGQGLRLIYYSQIVNDFQKGDIAEGYSVSREKKESFPLTVTSAQKNPTAFYLCASRGLDSLTDTQYFGPGTRLTVL.